These 21 T cell receptor beta chains originate from one sample sequenced in a study of OX40 agonist ivuxolimab in advanced cancers. Here immunoSEQ multiplex PCR was the method, and the copy in TCRdb shows in-frame clones only, minus some. The sample shows 96,000 or so clones, 84% of them seen only once. This material consisted of CD4+ or CD8+ T cells sorted from blood, taken in a trial of the OX40 agonist ivuxolimab. Receptors were obtained from an adult with an advanced solid tumor such as melanoma, head and neck, liver or kidney cancer.

The genes are TRBV9 and TRBJ2-3; 11 nucleotides line up with TRBD2. V gave up 6 bases and J gave up 1 base; unmatched junction bases: 4. The germline CDR1 and CDR2 sequences are SGDLS and YYNGEE. The CDR3 length is 15 residues. The CDR3 protein is CASNLLAGGTDTQYF. The CDR3 coding sequence is TGTGCCAGCAATCTACTAGCGGGGGGCACAGATACGCAGTATTTT.

The CDR3 region is CASKVANYGYTF. The CDR3 DNA sequence: TGTGCCAGTAAGGTAGCTAACTATGGCTACACCTTC. V and J are TRBV19 and TRBJ1-2; no definite D call. With 7 bases removed from V and 0 bases from J, the gap between germline ends came to 6 bases. Germline loops: CDR1 LNHDA, CDR2 SQIVND (reference sequence). This CDR3 has 12 residues.

The V call is TRBV14, the J call TRBJ2-5, with TRBD2 matching 8 bases. V was pared by 5 bases and J by 5 bases, with 10 bases of the junction left unmatched. Germline V gives CDR1 SGHDN, CDR2 FVKESK. The CDR3 runs 15 residues. The CDR3 DNA follows: TGTGCCAGCAGCGGAAACCAGCGGGAGATTGAGACCCAGTACTTC. Its protein is CASSGNQREIETQYF.

The chain has TRBV14 and TRBJ2-5; TRBD1 matches at 7 bases. V dropped 0 bases and J dropped 0; count of bases not matched to a gene: 4. The germline CDR1 and CDR2 sequences are SGHDN and FVKESK. The CDR3 sequence is 16 residues long. The CDR3 spells CASSQEAGTDQETQYF. In nucleotides, the CDR3 is TGTGCCAGCAGCCAAGAGGCCGGGACAGACCAAGAGACCCAGTACTTC.

The rearrangement uses TRBV30 and TRBJ1-5; D gene unclear. The V gene's germline CDR1 is GTSNPN and CDR2 SVGIG (reference sequence). CDR3 length equals 15 residues. Trimming took 0 bases from V and 2 from J, leaving 11 bases between them. The CDR3 bases are TGTGCCTGGAGTGTAAAGCCGCCCGGCAATCAGCCCCAGCATTTT. It translates to CAWSVKPPGNQPQHF.

CDR3 nucleotide sequence: TGTGCCAGCAGTGATTGGCGGACCCGGGCCTACAATGAGCAGTTCTTC. This sequence encodes CASSDWRTRAYNEQFF. The V call is TRBV2, the J call TRBJ2-1, with no clear D. This CDR3 is built from 16 residues. V was cut by 3 bases and J by 2 bases, with 14 bases left in between. CDR1 SNHLY and CDR2 FYNNEI come from the germline V gene.

V gene TRBV27 combines with J gene TRBJ1-1; weak D call: TRBD1 (5 bases). CDR1 MNHEY and CDR2 SMNVEV come from the germline V gene (reference sequence). Trimming took 3 bases from V and 0 from J, leaving 11 bases between them. The CDR3 runs 15 residues. The CDR3 loop reads CASSFFRDLNTEAFF. Here the CDR3 DNA reads TGTGCCAGCAGTTTTTTTCGGGACCTGAACACTGAAGCTTTCTTT.

The chain joins TRBV6-6 to TRBJ1-1; tentatively, D is TRBD1 (5 bases). CDR3 length: 12 amino acids. The germline CDR1 and CDR2 sequences are MNHNY and SVGAGI (reference sequence). The germline V and J ends were trimmed by 5 bases and 5 bases, with 9 bases remaining between them. The CDR3 DNA follows: TGTGCCAGCAGTATAGGGGAAACTGAAGCTTTCTTT. This encodes CASSIGETEAFF.

The chain has TRBV9 and TRBJ1-6, with D possibly being TRBD1 (6 bases). The V gene's germline CDR1 is SGDLS and CDR2 YYNGEE. V lost 4 bases and J lost 10, with 9 bases in between. CDR3 length: 12 amino acids. The CDR3 here is CASSTDRSPLHF. CDR3 nucleotide sequence: TGTGCCAGCAGCACCGACAGGTCACCCCTCCACTTT.

The V and J genes are TRBV5-1 and TRBJ2-7, with 8 bases fitting TRBD1. This CDR3 contains 17 residues. CDR1 is SGHRS, CDR2 YFSETQ, per germline. V lost 0 bases, J lost 0 bases, and 8 bases stayed unmatched. The DNA of the CDR3 is TGCGCCAGCAGCTTGGCGGTGGGACAGGCAGACTCCTACGAGCAGTACTTC. This gives the protein CASSLAVGQADSYEQYF.

The V call is TRBV7-6, the J call TRBJ2-3, with D possibly being TRBD1 (5 bases). The CDR3 sequence is 16 residues long. The germline V gene encodes CDR1 SGHVS and CDR2 FNYEAQ. V shed 0 bases and J shed 3 bases, with 13 bases lying between them. The CDR3 sequence is CASSLAGASGTDTQYF. For the CDR3, the DNA is TGTGCCAGCAGCTTAGCTGGGGCTAGTGGGACAGATACGCAGTATTTT.

The chain is built from TRBV7-2 and TRBJ2-3; TRBD2 is a possible D gene (6 bases). With 1 base removed from V and 6 bases from J, the gap between germline ends came to 8 bases. Germline CDR1 and CDR2: SGHTA and FQGNSA. This CDR3 comprises 13 residues. CDR3 bases: TGTGCCAGCAGCTTAGGAGGGAGGGATACGCAGTATTTT. It specifies CASSLGGRDTQYF.

The chain couples TRBV5-1 to TRBJ1-1, with 7 positions matching TRBD1. Germline V lookup: CDR1 SGHRS, CDR2 YFSETQ. This CDR3 is 14 amino acids long. V lost 2 bases to trimming and J lost 0 bases; unmatched junction nucleotides: 1. CDR3 in DNA: TGCGCCAGCAGCTTAGGGGGCATGAACACTGAAGCTTTCTTT. Protein sequence: CASSLGGMNTEAFF.

The chain links TRBV7-2 to TRBJ1-1; D possibly corresponds to TRBD1 (6 bases). This CDR3 is built from 15 residues. Germline V gives CDR1 SGHTA, CDR2 FQGNSA. Trimming took off 1 base at V and 5 bases at J, with 14 bases between the two ends. The CDR3, as DNA: TGTGCCAGCAGCTTAGTCGGGGGCGGAGGGACTGAAGCTTTCTTT. Protein sequence: CASSLVGGGGTEAFF.

This chain links TRBV5-1 with TRBJ2-7, with D hard to call. Trimming removed 3 bases from V and 0 bases from J, with 16 bases in between. Germline CDR1 and CDR2: SGHRS and YFSETQ. CDR3 size: 16 residues. The CDR3 loop reads CASSSSPGVSSYEQYF. The CDR3, as DNA: TGCGCCAGCAGCTCCTCCCCTGGCGTTAGCTCCTACGAGCAGTACTTC.

The rearrangement links TRBV15 to TRBJ1-5, with 7 bases fitting TRBD1. The CDR3 totals 15 residues. Trimming removed 0 bases from V and 1 base from J; junction bases left unmatched: 0. Germline V lookup: CDR1 LNHNV, CDR2 YYDKDF (reference sequence). CDR3 loop: CATSRDRGSNQPQHF. The CDR3 DNA reads as TGTGCCACCAGCAGAGACAGGGGGAGCAATCAGCCCCAGCATTTT.

The J gene is TRBJ2-3, the V gene TRBV29-1, with 9 positions matching TRBD1. Germline assignment: CDR1 SQVTM and CDR2 ANQGSEA. The CDR3 runs 13 residues. V lost 4 bases and J lost 4; bases outside the gene matches: 3. The CDR3 DNA reads TGCAGCGTTGTCGGACAGGGGCCAGATACGCAGTATTTT. Translation: CSVVGQGPDTQYF.

J is TRBJ1-2 and V is TRBV7-9; D gene uncertain. CDR3 size: 14 residues. Germline lookup yields CDR1 SEHNR and CDR2 FQNEAQ (reference sequence). V lost 1 base and J 7 bases, leaving 13 bases between the germline ends. The CDR3 DNA is TGTGCCAGCAGCTTAGGTATTGTGGAGGGTGGCTACACCTTC. This sequence encodes CASSLGIVEGGYTF.

This chain joins TRBV29-1 and TRBJ1-3; maybe TRBD1 (6 bases). This CDR3 has 17 amino acids. Germline V gene sequence: CDR1 SQVTM, CDR2 ANQGSEA. V was cut by 4 bases and J by 3 bases, with 22 bases left in between. This chain's CDR3 is CSVAGGGHGLGGNTIYF. Written as DNA, the CDR3 is TGCAGCGTTGCGGGGGGGGGACACGGGCTCGGTGGAAACACCATATATTTT. Drawing the rest from reference TRBV29-1 and TRBJ1-3, the complete variable domain is SAVISQKPSRDICQRGTSLTIQCQVDSQVTMMFWYRQQPGQSLTLIATANQGSEATYESGFVIDKFPISRPNLTFSTLTVSNMSPEDSSIYLCSVAGGGHGLGGNTIYFGEGSWLTVV.

The genes are TRBV21-1 and TRBJ2-5; the listed D gene, TRBD2, was not tested against the DNA. TRBV21-1 is listed as a pseudogene. The CDR3 length is 20 residues. The DNA of the CDR3 is TGTGCCAGCAGCAAAGTAGGGTGGAAGGTAGCGGGAGGGTGTCGGGAGACCCAGTACTTC. This gives the protein CASSKVGWKVAGGCRETQYF.

This rearrangement joins TRBV9 to TRBJ1-2, with D unresolved. V was clipped by 4 bases and J by 7 bases, with 8 bases between them. CDR3 length: 11 residues. The germline gives CDR1 SGDLS, CDR2 YYNGEE. In DNA, the CDR3 is TGTGCCAGCAGCTATTCCGGTGGCTACACCTTC. Translating it yields CASSYSGGYTF.